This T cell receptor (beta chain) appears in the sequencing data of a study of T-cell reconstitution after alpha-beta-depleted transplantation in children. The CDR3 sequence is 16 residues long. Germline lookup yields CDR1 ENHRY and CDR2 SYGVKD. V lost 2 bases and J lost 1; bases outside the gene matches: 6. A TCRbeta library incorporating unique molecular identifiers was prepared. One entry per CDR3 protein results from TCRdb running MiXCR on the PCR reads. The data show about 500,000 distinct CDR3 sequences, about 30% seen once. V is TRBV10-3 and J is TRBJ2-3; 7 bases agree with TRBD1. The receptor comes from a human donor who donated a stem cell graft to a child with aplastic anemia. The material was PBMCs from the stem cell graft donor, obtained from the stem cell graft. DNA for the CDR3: TGTGCCATCAGTGAGACGAGGGGGCCGGGCACAGATACGCAGTATTTT. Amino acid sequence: CAISETRGPGTDTQYF.